This record covers a single T cell receptor beta chain. This CDR3 contains 11 residues. Germline CDR1 reads DFQATT; CDR2 reads SNEGSKA (reference sequence). Trimming took 4 bases from V and 10 from J, leaving 8 bases between them. Pooled samples include second doses given at about 4 or 12 weeks. The sample belongs to a study of T cell responses to AZD1222 COVID-19 vaccine. Assay: immunoSEQ multiplex PCR; the TCRdb copy retains only in-frame clones and omits some. The table lists around 110,000 clones, roughly 92% of them singletons. The specimen comprised peripheral blood, sampled 28 days after the second AZD1222 dose. The gene calls are TRBV20-1 and TRBJ1-6; the D is unclear. This receptor was taken from an adult who received the AZD1222 COVID-19 vaccine. The CDR3 DNA is TGCAGTGCTAAGTTGGAATCACCCCTCCACTTT. Amino acids: CSAKLESPLHF.